These 21 T cell receptor beta chains originate from one sample sequenced in a study of blood T cell repertoires in COVID-19 (dated by TCRdb to 2019 to 2021). The library was obtained by the immunoSEQ multiplex PCR assay. TCRdb carries this immuneACCESS record with in-frame sequences only. Its versions omit some clonotypes, under half of them owing to an unresolved V gene in the studies checked, with the rest unexplained. This sample gives about 150,000 clones in total; 88% of them show up just once. Under 12% of the sample comes from the top ten. Sequenced input: peripheral blood. The receptors originated from a man aged 55 to 70 with active or convalescent COVID-19.

The rearrangement links TRBV11-2 to TRBJ2-5; 10 nucleotides match TRBD1. CDR3 length equals 14 residues. In germline, CDR1 is SGHAT, CDR2 FQNNGV. Trimming cost V 1 base and J 7 bases; bases outside gene matches: 3. The CDR3, as DNA: TGTGCCAGCAGCTTAGTGGGACAGGGGTCGACCCAGTACTTC. As protein: CASSLVGQGSTQYF. The full variable domain, rest sourced from reference TRBV11-2 and TRBJ2-5, is EAGVAQSPRYKIIEKRQSVAFWCNPISGHATLYWYQQILGQGPKLLIQFQNNGVVDDSQLPKDRFSAERLKGVDSTLKIQPAKLEDSAVYLCASSLVGQGSTQYFGPGTRLLVL.

This clone occurred once. The chain combines TRBV27 with TRBJ2-6, with D tentatively TRBD1 (5 bases). V lost 2 bases, J lost 4 bases, and 21 bases lay in between. CDR1 and CDR2 from the germline V gene are MNHEY and SMNVEV (reference sequence). This CDR3 region has 19 residues. The DNA of the CDR3 is TGTGCCAGCAGTTTAGAAGTAGACTCAGGGAAAGGAGGGGCCAACGTCCTGACTTTC. Amino acid sequence: CASSLEVDSGKGGANVLTF.

This rearrangement joins TRBV19 to TRBJ1-1; TRBD1 aligns across 7 bases. Germline-derived CDR1 and CDR2 are LNHDA and SQIVND (reference sequence). V was clipped by 5 bases and J by 0 bases; unmatched bases: 6. The CDR3 contains 15 residues. The CDR3 bases are TGTGCCAGTAGTTGGGACAGATACATGAACACTGAAGCTTTCTTT. It encodes CASSWDRYMNTEAFF. Variable domain in full (rest from reference TRBV19 and TRBJ1-1): DGGITQSPKYLFRKEGQNVTLSCEQNLNHDAMYWYRQDPGQGLRLIYYSQIVNDFQKGDIAEGYSVSREKKESFPLTVTSAQKNPTAFYLCASSWDRYMNTEAFFGQGTRLTVV.

This clone was picked up a small number of times. The rearrangement links TRBV18 to TRBJ1-1, with D hard to call. This CDR3 is built from 17 residues. Per germline, CDR1 KGHSH and CDR2 LQKENI. V was cut by 0 bases and J by 0 bases, with 14 bases left in between. CDR3 loop: CASSPPGRRIMNTEAFF. The DNA for the CDR3 is TGTGCCAGCTCACCACCGGGCAGACGTATCATGAACACTGAAGCTTTCTTT.

The CDR3 protein is CASSSRGRGTDTQYF. In nucleotides, the CDR3 is TGTGCCAGTAGTAGCCGGGGTAGGGGCACAGATACGCAGTATTTT. V and J are TRBV19 and TRBJ2-3; a possible D gene is TRBD2 (5 bases). The CDR3 runs to 15 residues. V shed 4 bases and J shed 1 base, with 12 bases lying between them. CDR1 and CDR2 from the germline V gene are LNHDA and SQIVND (reference sequence).

The rearrangement joins TRBV7-2 to TRBJ2-7, with 11 bases matching TRBD2. The germline gives CDR1 SGHTA, CDR2 FQGNSA. The CDR3 sequence is 15 residues long. The ends lost 5 bases at V and 4 bases at J; junction bases unmatched: 7. CDR3 sequence reads: CASSMGTSGWYEQYF. The CDR3 DNA reads TGTGCCAGCAGCATGGGGACTAGCGGATGGTACGAGCAGTACTTC.

V and J are TRBV5-1 and TRBJ2-1; 9 nucleotides match TRBD2. The CDR3 has 15 residues. Trimming at V came to 3 bases and at J to 0 bases, leaving 1 base not matched to a gene. CDR1 is SGHRS, CDR2 YFSETQ, per germline. CDR3 amino acids: CASSYSGSSYNEQFF. The CDR3 DNA follows: TGCGCCAGCAGCTATAGCGGGAGCTCCTACAATGAGCAGTTCTTC.

The chain combines TRBV7-3 with TRBJ1-6; no reliable D call. This CDR3 is built from 15 residues. Trimming shortened V by 1 base and J by 4 bases, and 8 bases separated the two germline ends. Per the germline V gene, CDR1 is SGHTA and CDR2 is FQGTGA. CDR3: CASSLRAGYNSPLHF. CDR3 coding DNA: TGTGCCAGCAGCTTAAGGGCTGGGTATAATTCACCCCTCCACTTT.

The chain is built from TRBV5-6 and TRBJ1-2; 10 bases map to TRBD1. Per germline, CDR1 SGHDT and CDR2 YYEEEE. J gave up 7 bases and V 1 base, and 4 bases lay outside the gene matches. This CDR3 region has 14 residues. The CDR3: CASSLRQGAGGYTF. In DNA form, the CDR3 reads TGTGCCAGCAGCTTGCGACAGGGGGCGGGTGGCTACACCTTC. Combining the CDR3 with reference TRBV5-6 and TRBJ1-2 gives the whole variable domain DAGVTQSPTHLIKTRGQQVTLRCSPKSGHDTVSWYQQALGQGPQFIFQYYEEEERQRGNFPDRFSGHQFPNYSSELNVNALLLGDSALYLCASSLRQGAGGYTFGSGTRLTVV.

The V call is TRBV25-1, the J call TRBJ1-2; D unclear. The CDR3 is 14 residues long. Trimming shortened V by 8 bases and J by 5 bases, and 18 bases separated the two germline ends. CDR1 MGHDK and CDR2 SYGVNS come from the germline V gene. The CDR3, as DNA: TGTGCCAGCGCCGAGGGCGGAAGATTTTATGGCTACACCTTC. It codes for CASAEGGRFYGYTF.

This clone was detected only a few times. The J gene is TRBJ1-5, the V gene TRBV7-8, with TRBD1 identical over 7 bases. The V and J ends lost 5 bases and 2 bases, in that order; junction bases with no gene match: 3. The CDR3 spans 14 residues. Germline values: CDR1 SGHVS, CDR2 FQNEAQ. The CDR3 sequence is CASSPGTGNQPQHF. The CDR3 nucleotides read TGTGCCAGCAGCCCCGGGACAGGCAATCAGCCCCAGCATTTT.

The chain joins TRBV6-5 to TRBJ1-5; no clear D. Germline CDR1 MNHEY, CDR2 SVGAGI. The ends were cut back, 6 bases at V and 0 bases at J, with 12 bases in the middle. This CDR3 has 15 residues. CDR3 DNA sequence: TGTGCCAGCAGCTTAACAGCTTATAGCAATCAGCCCCAGCATTTT. The encoded protein is CASSLTAYSNQPQHF.

This sequence joins TRBV2 and TRBJ2-7; 10 bases line up with TRBD1. CDR1 and CDR2 from the germline V gene are SNHLY and FYNNEI. The CDR3 contains 13 residues. Trimming took 7 bases from V and 5 from J; bases not matched to a gene: 5. CDR3: CASIRGQGNEQYF. In DNA form, the CDR3 reads TGTGCCAGCATAAGGGGACAGGGGAACGAGCAGTACTTC.

V and J are TRBV19 and TRBJ2-1; the match to TRBD2 covers 9 bases. The CDR3 is 14 residues long. V shed 6 bases and J 4 bases; nucleotides not matched to a gene: 4. The V gene's germline CDR1 is LNHDA and CDR2 SQIVND (reference sequence). CDR3 residues: CASSGGRGYNEQFF. In DNA form, the CDR3 reads TGTGCCAGTAGCGGCGGGAGGGGATACAATGAGCAGTTCTTC.

About this clone: One junction end disagrees with the germline gene, perhaps due to a read error. This chain uses TRBV7-7 with TRBJ2-5; 9 nucleotides match TRBD2. This CDR3 comprises 15 residues. Looked up from germline, CDR1 is SSHAT and CDR2 is FNYEAQ (reference sequence). The CDR3 nucleotides read TGTGCTAGCAGTACAAGATGGGGACTAGCCGAGACCCAGTACTTC. This codes for CASSTRWGLAETQYF.

This chain uses TRBV6-1 with TRBJ1-5; weak D call: TRBD1 (5 bases). V lost 2 bases, J lost 4 bases, and 12 bases lay in between. Germline CDR1 MNHNS, CDR2 SASEGT. The CDR3 has 15 residues. In nucleotides, the CDR3 is TGTGCCAGCAGTGAATGGGGCAGATTTAATCAGCCCCAGCATTTT. This translates into CASSEWGRFNQPQHF.

The J gene is TRBJ1-4, the V gene TRBV6-5, with 7 bases fitting TRBD1. Per germline, CDR1 MNHEY and CDR2 SVGAGI. V dropped 0 bases and J dropped 5; count of bases not matched to a gene: 3. The CDR3 has 15 amino acids. This CDR3 reads CASSYSGTENEKLFF. Written as DNA, the CDR3 is TGTGCCAGCAGTTACTCTGGGACAGAAAATGAAAAACTGTTTTTT.

The V gene is TRBV3-1 (or the pseudogene TRBV3-2), the J gene TRBJ1-5; weak D call: TRBD1 (5 bases). The CDR3 is made up of 15 amino acids. Trimming removed 4 bases from V and 7 bases from J, with 17 bases in between. Germline CDR1 and CDR2: LGHDT and YNNKEL (reference sequence). CDR3 sequence (DNA): TGTGCCAGCAGCCGAAAGAGAGGGAGGGACCAGCCCCAGCATTTT. Translated: CASSRKRGRDQPQHF.

This chain links TRBV28 with TRBJ2-1; 12 bases line up with TRBD2. This CDR3 spans 17 amino acids. In germline, CDR1 is MDHEN, CDR2 SYDVKM. Germline trimming cut 1 base from V and 8 bases from J; bases unmatched to any gene: 9. The CDR3 region is CASSLSLAGGPEDEQFF. CDR3 sequence (DNA): TGTGCCAGCAGTTTATCCCTAGCGGGAGGGCCGGAGGATGAGCAGTTCTTC.

V gene TRBV5-1 combines with J gene TRBJ2-6; TRBD1 matches 9 bases. V lost 4 bases and J lost 4; bases outside the gene matches: 9. Germline loops: CDR1 SGHRS, CDR2 YFSETQ. This CDR3 is built from 17 residues. Here the CDR3 DNA reads TGCGCCAGCAGCGGGTCGGGACAGGGTACGGGGGCCAACGTCCTGACTTTC. Its translation is CASSGSGQGTGANVLTF.

This sequence joins TRBV18 and TRBJ2-1; possible D gene TRBD2, 6 bases. CDR1 and CDR2 from the germline V gene are KGHSH and LQKENI. Trimming left V 1 base short and J 6 bases short, with 19 bases between. This CDR3 comprises 17 residues. The CDR3 is CASSPRGKRVRGNEQFF. In DNA, the CDR3 is TGTGCCAGCTCACCACGCGGGAAACGGGTACGGGGCAATGAGCAGTTCTTC.